These 24 T cell receptor beta chains came from one sample sequenced in a study of radiotherapy plus CTLA-4 blockade in lung cancer. Assay used: immunoSEQ multiplex PCR; TCRdb lists only in-frame clones, some missing. Here the sample spans 85,000 to 100,000 clones, around 72% being singletons. This sample comprised peripheral blood, obtained from a patient treated with radiotherapy plus ipilimumab. These receptors originate from a human donor with non-small cell lung cancer that progressed on radiotherapy plus ipilimumab.

This clone was detected only a few times. The rearrangement uses TRBV19 and TRBJ2-2; perhaps TRBD2 as D (6 bases). Trimming shortened V by 10 bases and J by 9 bases, and 9 bases separated the two germline ends. This CDR3 comprises 10 residues. The germline gives CDR1 LNHDA, CDR2 SQIVND (reference sequence). DNA for the CDR3: TGTGCCACCGGGGGTTGGGAGCTGTTTTTT. Translation: CATGGWELFF.

The V call is TRBV5-1, the J call TRBJ2-5, with 9 bases identical to TRBD2. Germline V gene sequence: CDR1 SGHRS, CDR2 YFSETQ. J lost 4 bases, V lost 4 bases, and 5 bases had no gene match. CDR3 length: 14 amino acids. The CDR3, as DNA: TGCGCCAGCAGCCGAGGACTAGCGAGAGAGACCCAGTACTTC. It encodes CASSRGLARETQYF.

This clone was detected once. The V call is TRBV6-1, the J call TRBJ1-6; D remains unclear. Looked up from germline, CDR1 is MNHNS and CDR2 is SASEGT. Trimming took 2 bases from V and 11 from J, leaving 16 bases between them. This CDR3 region has 15 residues. The CDR3 protein is CASSEYVAAFTPLHF. In DNA, the CDR3 is TGTGCCAGCAGTGAATATGTGGCGGCATTTACACCCCTCCACTTT.

The rearrangement links TRBV9 to TRBJ2-1; TRBD1 agrees at 9 bases. This CDR3 contains 15 residues. V dropped 2 bases and J dropped 4; count of bases not matched to a gene: 4. Germline V gene lookup returns CDR1 SGDLS and CDR2 YYNGEE. The CDR3 reads CASSVTGTGYNEQFF. The CDR3 nucleotides read TGTGCCAGCAGCGTTACCGGGACAGGGTACAATGAGCAGTTCTTC.

In this sample, this clone is medium-sized. This CDR3 is CASSLGQLPSYEQYF. CDR3 DNA sequence: TGTGCCAGCAGTTTAGGACAGCTACCTTCCTACGAGCAGTACTTC. V gene TRBV28 combines with J gene TRBJ2-7; tentatively, D is TRBD1 (6 bases). The CDR3 contains 15 residues. CDR1 is MDHEN, CDR2 SYDVKM, per germline. V was shortened by 2 bases and J by 1 base, with 12 bases between the two germline ends.

Only one count was recorded for this clone. This chain connects TRBV27 to TRBJ2-7; TRBD1 matches 9 bases. V trimming: 4 bases; J trimming: 4 bases; junction bases outside the gene matches: 5. This CDR3 has 14 amino acids. The germline V gene has CDR1 MNHEY and CDR2 SMNVEV (reference sequence). The CDR3 DNA follows: TGTGCCAGCAGTTCAGGACAGGGGCCTTACGAGCAGTACTTC. Its protein is CASSSGQGPYEQYF.

The rearrangement joins TRBV5-1 to TRBJ1-1, with no clear D. The germline V gene has CDR1 SGHRS and CDR2 YFSETQ. The ends were cut back, 7 bases at V and 3 bases at J, with 16 bases in the middle. The CDR3 has 14 residues. As DNA, the CDR3 is TGCGCCAGCGGGCAAGGCGGGGAAGACACTGAAGCTTTCTTT. Amino acid sequence: CASGQGGEDTEAFF.

This chain uses TRBV9 with TRBJ1-1; no clear D. Germline V CDR1 and CDR2: SGDLS, YYNGEE. Deletions cut 4 bases from V and 0 bases from J, with 10 bases between. The CDR3 spans 14 residues. CDR3 residues: CASSPHGVNTEAFF. Written as DNA, the CDR3 is TGTGCCAGCAGCCCCCACGGGGTGAACACTGAAGCTTTCTTT.

The chain has TRBV19 and TRBJ1-2; the match to TRBD1 covers 7 bases. This CDR3 has 14 amino acids. Germline V gene lookup returns CDR1 LNHDA and CDR2 SQIVND (reference sequence). The ends lost 6 bases at V and 8 bases at J; junction bases unmatched: 12. CDR3 bases: TGTGCCAGTAGCCCGGGACAGTGGGATAGAGGCTACACCTTC. Its translation is CASSPGQWDRGYTF.

The J gene is TRBJ2-1, the V gene TRBV9, with D perhaps TRBD1 or TRBD2 (5 bases each). Between the trimmed V and J ends, which lost 1 base and 2 bases, there was a span of 13 bases. The CDR3 spans 16 residues. Germline V gene data show CDR1 as SGDLS and CDR2 as YYNGEE. In nucleotides, the CDR3 is TGTGCCAGCAGCGTATCCGGGGCAATCACCTACAATGAGCAGTTCTTC. It specifies CASSVSGAITYNEQFF.

This chain connects TRBV19 to TRBJ2-7, with 7 bases lining up with TRBD1. Germline-derived CDR1 and CDR2 are LNHDA and SQIVND (reference sequence). Unmatched junction bases numbered 5, after V lost 3 bases and J lost 3 bases. The CDR3 consists of 14 residues. In DNA, the CDR3 is TGTGCCAGTAGTATTGGGGGACAGTACTACGAGCAGTACTTC. Translation gives CASSIGGQYYEQYF.

The CDR3 nucleotides are TGCGCCAGCAGCCAAGAAGGAGTTATGGGTGGTAATTCACCCCTCCACTTT. Translation: CASSQEGVMGGNSPLHF. The rearrangement uses TRBV4-1 and TRBJ1-6, with D uncertain. Germline V gene sequence: CDR1 MGHRA, CDR2 YSYEKL. Trimming took 0 bases from V and 6 from J, leaving 15 bases between them. The CDR3 length is 17 residues.

This clone is labeled as medium-sized (0.01 to 0.1%). The chain uses TRBV4-3 and TRBJ2-7, with D perhaps TRBD1 or TRBD2 (6 bases each). This CDR3 region has 14 residues. Germline V gene lookup returns CDR1 LGHNA and CDR2 YSLEER. V gave up 1 base and J gave up 4 bases, with 11 bases separating them. The chain's CDR3 is CASSQATGTYEQYF. DNA of the CDR3: TGCGCCAGCAGCCAAGCCACAGGGACTTACGAGCAGTACTTC.

The rearrangement links TRBV7-3 to TRBJ2-7; D is possibly TRBD2 (5 bases). Germline V gene data show CDR1 as SGHTA and CDR2 as FQGTGA. Trimming cost V 0 bases and J 6 bases, with 24 bases left between them. This CDR3 has 18 amino acids. The CDR3 loop reads CASSLTPGPAEREGEQYF. As DNA, the CDR3 is TGTGCCAGCAGCTTAACCCCGGGCCCAGCGGAGAGAGAGGGCGAGCAGTACTTC.

The chain is built from TRBV4-1 and TRBJ2-7; 9 nucleotides match TRBD1. The CDR3 has 15 amino acids. Trimming at V came to 4 bases and at J to 3 bases, leaving 7 bases not matched to a gene. Germline lookup yields CDR1 MGHRA and CDR2 YSYEKL. The CDR3: CASSPRGTGSYEQYF. The CDR3 nucleotides read TGCGCCAGCAGCCCCCGGGGGACAGGGAGCTACGAGCAGTACTTC.

The V call is TRBV9, the J call TRBJ2-7; 8 bases are shared with TRBD1. The CDR3 spans 14 residues. V was pared by 0 bases and J by 4 bases, with 3 bases of the junction left unmatched. Germline CDR1 is SGDLS and CDR2 is YYNGEE. CDR3 sequence (DNA): TGTGCCAGCAGCGTAGGGACAGGGCCTTACGAGCAGTACTTC. This sequence encodes CASSVGTGPYEQYF.

The chain employs TRBV2 and TRBJ2-3; 8 bases map to TRBD1. Germline V lookup: CDR1 SNHLY, CDR2 FYNNEI. The CDR3 is 12 amino acids. After removal of 6 bases from V and 4 bases from J, the junction contained 0 bases not matched to a gene. The chain's CDR3 is CASRTGADTQYF. For the CDR3, the DNA is TGTGCCAGCAGGACAGGGGCAGATACGCAGTATTTT.

This chain connects TRBV14 to TRBJ2-2; TRBD2 matches at 7 bases. The CDR3 length is 18 residues. The V gene's germline CDR1 is SGHDN and CDR2 FVKESK. V shed 4 bases, J shed 6 bases, and the junction held 17 bases outside the gene matches. CDR3 coding DNA: TGTGCCAGCAGCCCACCCTCCGGGGAGGGTCTGAGTGCCGGGGAGCTGTTTTTT. This gives the protein CASSPPSGEGLSAGELFF.

This clone was detected a few times. The chain combines TRBV6-5 with TRBJ1-3; D might be TRBD1 (6 bases). The germline CDR1 and CDR2 sequences are MNHEY and SVGAGI. The CDR3 consists of 15 residues. The V end was cut by 8 bases, the J end by 0 bases, with 14 bases between. The CDR3 DNA reads TGTGCCAGCTCGCCCACAGGGAGCTCTGGAAACACCATATATTTT. It yields the protein CASSPTGSSGNTIYF.

This rearrangement joins TRBV6-6 to TRBJ2-3; D is uncertain. The CDR3 loop spans 14 amino acids. The V gene lost 7 bases and the J gene lost 0 bases, with 11 bases spanning the gap. Germline CDR1 MNHNY, CDR2 SVGAGI (reference sequence). CDR3 DNA: TGTGCCAGCACACGGAGAAGGAGCACAGATACGCAGTATTTT. Translated, it gives CASTRRRSTDTQYF.

CDR3 nucleotide sequence: TGTGCCAGCTCCGCGGGGCAGGGCCGGGGAGATACGCAGTATTTT. It translates to CASSAGQGRGDTQYF. J is TRBJ2-3 and V is TRBV7-6; D perhaps matches TRBD2 (6 bases). The CDR3 runs 15 residues. The germline V and J ends were trimmed by 8 bases and 5 bases, with 20 bases remaining between them. Germline CDR1 reads SGHVS; CDR2 reads FNYEAQ.

This chain uses TRBV9 with TRBJ1-5; perhaps TRBD1 as D (6 bases). Germline loops: CDR1 SGDLS, CDR2 YYNGEE. The CDR3 length is 17 residues. V lost 6 bases and J lost 0, with 19 bases in between. Written as DNA, the CDR3 is TGTGCCAGCATTCCCGGGGGCAGGGGTTATAGCAATCAGCCCCAGCATTTT. Encoded protein: CASIPGGRGYSNQPQHF.

The genes are TRBV7-3 and TRBJ2-1; D is uncertain. Deletions cut 5 bases from V and 5 bases from J, with 10 bases between. Germline CDR1 is SGHTA and CDR2 is FQGTGA. CDR3 length equals 13 residues. CDR3 coding DNA: TGTGCCAGCAGCCCCCAGAGCCACAATGAGCAGTTCTTC. The encoded protein is CASSPQSHNEQFF.

The chain is built from TRBV9 and TRBJ2-3; TRBD1 agrees at 8 bases. The CDR3 contains 16 residues. Germline V gene data show CDR1 as SGDLS and CDR2 as YYNGEE. V was pared by 4 bases and J by 2 bases, with 9 bases of the junction left unmatched. The CDR3: CASSPPRGPHTDTQYF. Written as DNA, the CDR3 is TGTGCCAGCAGCCCCCCCAGGGGGCCCCACACAGATACGCAGTATTTT.